These 23 T cell receptor beta chains came from one sample sequenced in a study of T-cell reconstitution after alpha-beta-depleted transplantation in children. Unique molecular identifiers featured in how the TCRbeta library was prepared. TCRdb itself ran the PCR reads through MiXCR, one entry per CDR3 protein. The sample shows 500,000 or so distinct CDR3 sequences, over 10% of them seen only once. The sequenced sample was PBMCs, mostly from graft donor cells, obtained 180 days after TCRalphabeta/CD19-depleted stem cell transplant. All receptors come from a female patient aged 2 to 10 who had a stem cell transplant for aplastic anemia, so the T cells may come from the graft donor.

This rearrangement joins TRBV25-1 to TRBJ1-4; D ambiguous. Deletions cut 3 bases from V and 3 bases from J, with 17 bases between. The CDR3 sequence is 17 residues long. Per the germline V gene, CDR1 is MGHDK and CDR2 is SYGVNS. As DNA, the CDR3 is TGTGCCAGCAGTGACGCACCCGAAAATAATTCTAATGAAAAACTGTTTTTT. Amino acid sequence: CASSDAPENNSNEKLFF.

This clonotype was detected only a few times. This sequence joins TRBV5-5 and TRBJ2-7; D tentatively reads TRBD1 or TRBD2 (6 bases each). Germline V lookup: CDR1 SGHKS, CDR2 YYEKEE (reference sequence). The CDR3 has 14 amino acids. Trimming pared 2 bases from V and 5 bases from J, leaving 14 bases between. CDR3 nucleotide sequence: TGTGCCAGCAGCTTCGGACAGTGGGAGGACGAGCAGTACGTC. Protein product: CASSFGQWEDEQYV.

Many counts were recorded for this clonotype. This chain uses TRBV12-3 or TRBV12-4 with TRBJ2-7, with TRBD2 identical over 11 bases. The CDR3 extends over 17 amino acids. Trimming removed 1 base from V and 0 bases from J; junction bases left unmatched: 5. CDR3 in amino acids: CASSLGLAGGPSYEQYF. CDR3 in DNA: TGTGCCAGCAGTTTAGGGCTAGCGGGAGGTCCCTCCTACGAGCAGTACTTC.

This clonotype was recorded at least ten times. The J gene is TRBJ2-5, the V gene TRBV5-1; 8 bases match TRBD2. The V and J ends lost 2 bases and 1 base, in that order; junction bases with no gene match: 4. CDR3 length: 15 amino acids. CDR1 SGHRS and CDR2 YFSETQ come from the germline V gene. The CDR3 DNA reads TGCGCCAGCAGCTTAAGCGGGAGTCCCCAAGAGACCCAGTACTTC. Translation: CASSLSGSPQETQYF.

The sample holds a few counts of this clonotype. This chain links TRBV27 with TRBJ2-2; 7 bases agree with TRBD1. The germline CDR1 and CDR2 sequences are MNHEY and SMNVEV (reference sequence). The CDR3 contains 14 residues. Trimming at V came to 5 bases and at J to 3 bases, leaving 3 bases not matched to a gene. The CDR3 nucleotides read TGTGCCAGCAGTGACAGGGTCGACACCGGGGAGCTGTTTTTT. It codes for CASSDRVDTGELFF.

The chain employs TRBV20-1 and TRBJ2-1, with a tentative D call TRBD2 (5 bases). Germline V CDR1 and CDR2: DFQATT, SNEGSKA (reference sequence). The CDR3 spans 14 residues. Deletions cut 3 bases from V and 7 bases from J, with 16 bases between. CDR3 sequence reads: CSASWTYYLNEQFF. The CDR3 DNA sequence: TGCAGTGCTAGCTGGACTTACTACCTAAATGAGCAGTTCTTC.

This sequence joins TRBV12-3 or TRBV12-4 and TRBJ2-7, with 8 positions matching TRBD1. V trimming: 5 bases; J trimming: 3 bases; junction bases outside the gene matches: 12. CDR3 length equals 16 residues. CDR3 loop: CASSPRWGQVFYEQYF. The DNA of the CDR3 is TGTGCCAGCAGTCCCCGGTGGGGACAGGTCTTCTACGAGCAGTACTTC.

This clonotype was seen only a few times. The chain links TRBV6-2 or TRBV6-3 to TRBJ2-1, with D maybe TRBD1 (5 bases). The V gene lost 0 bases and the J gene lost 2 bases, with 11 bases spanning the gap. Germline V gene sequence: CDR1 MNHEY, CDR2 SVGEGT. The CDR3 length is 16 residues. The CDR3 DNA reads as TGTGCCAGCAGTTACTCGACACAGGTGGCCTACAATGAGCAGTTCTTC. Protein product: CASSYSTQVAYNEQFF.

This chain links TRBV18 with TRBJ1-5; D is undetermined. Germline V gene lookup returns CDR1 KGHSH and CDR2 LQKENI. Trimming cost V 1 base and J 1 base, with 8 bases left between them. The CDR3 has 15 residues. DNA for the CDR3: TGTGCCAGCTCACCACTTGGGGAGAGCAATCAGCCCCAGCATTTT. Translating it yields CASSPLGESNQPQHF.

This clonotype has just a few counts. The CDR3 coding sequence is TGTGCCAGCAGCCCCAGGGCCCTTCGTCAAGAGACCCAGTACTTC. Its translation: CASSPRALRQETQYF. The V gene is TRBV6-5, the J gene TRBJ2-5; a possible D gene is TRBD1 (5 bases). Germline loops: CDR1 MNHEY, CDR2 SVGAGI. The CDR3 loop spans 15 amino acids. V was cut by 6 bases and J by 2 bases, with 16 bases left in between.

This clonotype was observed at least ten times. J is TRBJ1-1 and V is TRBV5-1; 7 bases map to TRBD1. The J segment lost 4 bases and the V segment lost 4 bases, leaving 4 bases of the junction unmatched. The germline V gene encodes CDR1 SGHRS and CDR2 YFSETQ. The CDR3 runs 13 residues. The CDR3 nucleotides are TGCGCCAGCAGCGGAAGACAGGGCACTGAAGCTTTCTTT. Translated: CASSGRQGTEAFF.

This clonotype was detected ten times or more. This chain links TRBV21-1 with TRBJ2-7. TRBV21-1 is a documented pseudogene. The length of the CDR3 is 11 residues. CDR3 in amino acids: CARGTSYEQYV. As DNA, the CDR3 is TGTGCCAGGGGGACCTCCTACGAGCAGTACGTC.

This clonotype has ten or more counts. The rearrangement links TRBV21-1 to TRBJ2-7; the D call in the table, TRBD2, was not verified against the DNA. TRBV21-1 is assigned pseudogene status. CDR3 length: 16 amino acids. CDR3 sequence reads: CASSKIEAGGPYEQYF. CDR3 DNA: TGTGCCAGCAGCAAAATCGAAGCGGGAGGGCCCTACGAGCAGTACTTC.

This chain links TRBV12-3 or TRBV12-4 with TRBJ2-3; D not resolved. The length of the CDR3 is 15 residues. V was cut by 1 base and J by 0 bases, with 8 bases left in between. CDR3 nucleotides: TGTGCCAGCAGTTTAGGCAGTTTGAGCACAGATACGCAGTATTTT. Translating it yields CASSLGSLSTDTQYF.

This clonotype was observed at least ten times. The V gene is TRBV24-1, the J gene TRBJ2-3, with D possibly TRBD1 on 6 matching bases. Germline-derived CDR1 and CDR2 are KGHDR and SFDVKD. This CDR3 comprises 13 residues. V was trimmed by 5 bases and J by 1 base, leaving 6 bases between them. CDR3 DNA sequence: TGTGCCACCAGTGCAGGGGGCACAGATACGCAGTATTTT. Translated, it gives CATSAGGTDTQYF.

This clonotype was detected only a few times. The V call is TRBV10-3, the J call TRBJ2-7; a possible D gene is TRBD2 (6 bases). Trimming shortened V by 2 bases and J by 2 bases, and 7 bases separated the two germline ends. The germline CDR1 and CDR2 sequences are ENHRY and SYGVKD. This CDR3 has 13 amino acids. In DNA, the CDR3 is TGTGCCATCAGTGAGGGGGAGGCCTACGAGCAGTACGTC. This sequence encodes CAISEGEAYEQYV.

This rearrangement joins TRBV24-1 to TRBJ2-2, with D hard to call. Germline V gene data show CDR1 as KGHDR and CDR2 as SFDVKD. The length of the CDR3 is 16 residues. V lost 1 base, J lost 5 bases, and 13 bases lay in between. Here the CDR3 DNA reads TGTGCCACCAGTGATTTTTCGCCCAGTCCAACCGGGGAGCTGTTTTTT. Its translation is CATSDFSPSPTGELFF.

The gene calls are TRBV15 and TRBJ1-2, with D possibly being TRBD1 (5 bases). Trimming took off 5 bases at V and 7 bases at J, with 17 bases between the two ends. CDR3 length: 14 amino acids. Germline CDR1 and CDR2: LNHNV and YYDKDF (reference sequence). The CDR3 spells CATSPRKGTGGYTF. CDR3 in DNA: TGTGCCACCAGCCCGAGGAAGGGGACCGGTGGCTACACCTTC.

This clonotype has only a few counts. The chain carries TRBV21-1 and TRBJ2-7; the table's TRBD1 call for D was not verified on the DNA. TRBV21-1 is assigned pseudogene status. This CDR3 is 14 amino acids long. The DNA for the CDR3 is TGTGCCAGCAGCGGCAGGGGGCCCTTCTACGAGCAGTACGTC. Translated: CASSGRGPFYEQYV.

Note on this clonotype: One junction end disagrees with the germline gene, perhaps due to a read error. The chain uses TRBV3-1 and TRBJ2-1, with 8 bases matching TRBD2. Germline assignment: CDR1 LGHDT and CDR2 YNNKEL (reference sequence). CDR3 length equals 16 residues. This chain's CDR3 is CACSQSSGGSYNEQFF. CDR3 nucleotide sequence: TGTGCCTGCAGCCAGTCCAGCGGGGGCTCCTACAATGAGCAGTTCTTC.

The CDR3 spells CASSLSLAGGVFF. The CDR3 DNA reads TGTGCCAGCAGCCTATCGCTAGCGGGAGGGGTGTTCTTC. The chain recombines TRBV3-1 with TRBJ2-1; 12 bases fit TRBD2. Germline V gene data show CDR1 as LGHDT and CDR2 as YNNKEL (reference sequence). The CDR3 covers 13 residues. The V and J ends lost 4 bases and 15 bases, in that order; junction bases with no gene match: 7.

This clonotype has just a few counts. This chain links TRBV7-3 with TRBJ2-7; D might be TRBD1 or TRBD2, each matching 6 bases. CDR1 is SGHTA, CDR2 FQGTGA, per germline. Between the trimmed V and J ends, which lost 4 bases and 2 bases, there was a span of 15 bases. The CDR3 is made up of 15 amino acids. The CDR3 reads CASSSWVGGAYEQYF. CDR3 in DNA: TGTGCCAGCAGCTCCTGGGTCGGGGGCGCCTACGAGCAGTACTTC.

There are a few counts of this clonotype. The CDR3 spells CASTAQGYTEAFF. The DNA for the CDR3 is TGCGCCAGCACCGCACAGGGTTACACTGAAGCTTTCTTT. The chain uses TRBV4-3 and TRBJ1-1, with D possibly being TRBD1 (6 bases). CDR3 length: 13 residues. The V gene's germline CDR1 is LGHNA and CDR2 YSLEER. V was pared by 7 bases and J by 3 bases, with 12 bases between.